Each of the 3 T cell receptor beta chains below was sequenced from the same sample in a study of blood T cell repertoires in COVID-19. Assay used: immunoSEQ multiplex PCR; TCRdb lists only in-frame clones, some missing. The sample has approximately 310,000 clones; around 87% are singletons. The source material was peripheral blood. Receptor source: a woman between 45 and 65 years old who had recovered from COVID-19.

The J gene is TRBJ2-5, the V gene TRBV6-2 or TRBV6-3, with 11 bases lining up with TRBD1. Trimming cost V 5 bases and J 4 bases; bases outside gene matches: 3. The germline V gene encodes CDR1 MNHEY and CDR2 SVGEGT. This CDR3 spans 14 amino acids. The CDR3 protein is CASSHGTGGETQYF. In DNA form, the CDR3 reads TGTGCCAGCAGTCACGGGACAGGGGGAGAGACCCAGTACTTC.

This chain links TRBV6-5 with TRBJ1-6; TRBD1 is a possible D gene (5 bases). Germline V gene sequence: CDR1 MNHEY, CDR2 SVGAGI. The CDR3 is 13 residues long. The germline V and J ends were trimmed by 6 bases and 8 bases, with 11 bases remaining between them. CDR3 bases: TGTGCCAGCAGCCTAGGGGTTCATTCACCCCTCCACTTT. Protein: CASSLGVHSPLHF.

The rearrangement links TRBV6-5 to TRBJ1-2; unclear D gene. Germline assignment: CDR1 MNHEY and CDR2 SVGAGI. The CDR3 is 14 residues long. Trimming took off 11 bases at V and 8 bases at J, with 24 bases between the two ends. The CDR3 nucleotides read TGTGCCTCCGCCCGTGGAACCCAAACCGGGGGCTACACCTTC. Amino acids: CASARGTQTGGYTF.